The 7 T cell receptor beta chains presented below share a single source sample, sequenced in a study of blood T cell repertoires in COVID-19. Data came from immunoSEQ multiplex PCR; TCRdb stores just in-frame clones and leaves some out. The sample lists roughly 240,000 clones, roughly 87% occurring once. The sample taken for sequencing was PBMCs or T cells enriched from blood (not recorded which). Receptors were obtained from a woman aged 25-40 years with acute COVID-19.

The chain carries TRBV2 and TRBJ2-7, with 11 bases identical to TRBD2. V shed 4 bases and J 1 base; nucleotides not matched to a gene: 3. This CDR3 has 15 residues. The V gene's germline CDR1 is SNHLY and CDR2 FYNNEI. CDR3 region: CASSVSGGASYEQYF. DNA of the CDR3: TGTGCCAGCAGTGTTAGCGGGGGGGCTTCCTACGAGCAGTACTTC.

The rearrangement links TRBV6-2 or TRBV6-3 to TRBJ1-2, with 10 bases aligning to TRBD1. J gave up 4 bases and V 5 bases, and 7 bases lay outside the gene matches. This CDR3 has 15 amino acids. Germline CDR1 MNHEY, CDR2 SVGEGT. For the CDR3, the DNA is TGTGCCAGCAGTCCGACAGGGGGCGCCTCCTATGGCTACACCTTC. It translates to CASSPTGGASYGYTF.

The CDR3 DNA sequence: TGCGCCAGCAACCCCCATGGCGGAGCGAACACCGGGGAGCTGTTTTTT. It translates to CASNPHGGANTGELFF. This sequence joins TRBV5-1 and TRBJ2-2; D not certain. Trimming left V 6 bases short and J 0 bases short, with 15 bases between. The germline gives CDR1 SGHRS, CDR2 YFSETQ. CDR3 length: 16 amino acids.

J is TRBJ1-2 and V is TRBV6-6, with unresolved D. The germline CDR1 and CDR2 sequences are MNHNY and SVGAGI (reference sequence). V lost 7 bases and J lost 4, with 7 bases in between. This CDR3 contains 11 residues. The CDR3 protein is CASTPGYGYTF. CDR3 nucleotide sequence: TGTGCCAGCACCCCCGGCTATGGCTACACCTTC.

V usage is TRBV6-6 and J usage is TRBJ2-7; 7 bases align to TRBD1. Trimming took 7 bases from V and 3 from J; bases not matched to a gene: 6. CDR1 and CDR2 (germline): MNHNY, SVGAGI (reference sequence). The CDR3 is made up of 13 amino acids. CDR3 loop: CASTEDRRYEQYF. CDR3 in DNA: TGTGCCAGCACCGAGGACAGGCGCTACGAGCAGTACTTC.

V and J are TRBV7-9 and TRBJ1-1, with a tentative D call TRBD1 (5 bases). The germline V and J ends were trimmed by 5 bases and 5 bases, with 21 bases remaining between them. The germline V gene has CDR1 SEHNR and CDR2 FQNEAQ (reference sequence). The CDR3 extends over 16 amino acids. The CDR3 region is CASSPTGARGGTEAFF. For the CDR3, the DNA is TGTGCCAGCAGCCCGACTGGGGCGCGGGGAGGGACTGAAGCTTTCTTT.

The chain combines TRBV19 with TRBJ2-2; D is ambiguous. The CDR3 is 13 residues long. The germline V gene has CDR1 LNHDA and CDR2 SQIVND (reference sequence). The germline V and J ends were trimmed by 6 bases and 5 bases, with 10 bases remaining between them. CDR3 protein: CASRTAGTGELFF. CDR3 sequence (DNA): TGTGCCAGTAGGACCGCAGGTACCGGGGAGCTGTTTTTT.